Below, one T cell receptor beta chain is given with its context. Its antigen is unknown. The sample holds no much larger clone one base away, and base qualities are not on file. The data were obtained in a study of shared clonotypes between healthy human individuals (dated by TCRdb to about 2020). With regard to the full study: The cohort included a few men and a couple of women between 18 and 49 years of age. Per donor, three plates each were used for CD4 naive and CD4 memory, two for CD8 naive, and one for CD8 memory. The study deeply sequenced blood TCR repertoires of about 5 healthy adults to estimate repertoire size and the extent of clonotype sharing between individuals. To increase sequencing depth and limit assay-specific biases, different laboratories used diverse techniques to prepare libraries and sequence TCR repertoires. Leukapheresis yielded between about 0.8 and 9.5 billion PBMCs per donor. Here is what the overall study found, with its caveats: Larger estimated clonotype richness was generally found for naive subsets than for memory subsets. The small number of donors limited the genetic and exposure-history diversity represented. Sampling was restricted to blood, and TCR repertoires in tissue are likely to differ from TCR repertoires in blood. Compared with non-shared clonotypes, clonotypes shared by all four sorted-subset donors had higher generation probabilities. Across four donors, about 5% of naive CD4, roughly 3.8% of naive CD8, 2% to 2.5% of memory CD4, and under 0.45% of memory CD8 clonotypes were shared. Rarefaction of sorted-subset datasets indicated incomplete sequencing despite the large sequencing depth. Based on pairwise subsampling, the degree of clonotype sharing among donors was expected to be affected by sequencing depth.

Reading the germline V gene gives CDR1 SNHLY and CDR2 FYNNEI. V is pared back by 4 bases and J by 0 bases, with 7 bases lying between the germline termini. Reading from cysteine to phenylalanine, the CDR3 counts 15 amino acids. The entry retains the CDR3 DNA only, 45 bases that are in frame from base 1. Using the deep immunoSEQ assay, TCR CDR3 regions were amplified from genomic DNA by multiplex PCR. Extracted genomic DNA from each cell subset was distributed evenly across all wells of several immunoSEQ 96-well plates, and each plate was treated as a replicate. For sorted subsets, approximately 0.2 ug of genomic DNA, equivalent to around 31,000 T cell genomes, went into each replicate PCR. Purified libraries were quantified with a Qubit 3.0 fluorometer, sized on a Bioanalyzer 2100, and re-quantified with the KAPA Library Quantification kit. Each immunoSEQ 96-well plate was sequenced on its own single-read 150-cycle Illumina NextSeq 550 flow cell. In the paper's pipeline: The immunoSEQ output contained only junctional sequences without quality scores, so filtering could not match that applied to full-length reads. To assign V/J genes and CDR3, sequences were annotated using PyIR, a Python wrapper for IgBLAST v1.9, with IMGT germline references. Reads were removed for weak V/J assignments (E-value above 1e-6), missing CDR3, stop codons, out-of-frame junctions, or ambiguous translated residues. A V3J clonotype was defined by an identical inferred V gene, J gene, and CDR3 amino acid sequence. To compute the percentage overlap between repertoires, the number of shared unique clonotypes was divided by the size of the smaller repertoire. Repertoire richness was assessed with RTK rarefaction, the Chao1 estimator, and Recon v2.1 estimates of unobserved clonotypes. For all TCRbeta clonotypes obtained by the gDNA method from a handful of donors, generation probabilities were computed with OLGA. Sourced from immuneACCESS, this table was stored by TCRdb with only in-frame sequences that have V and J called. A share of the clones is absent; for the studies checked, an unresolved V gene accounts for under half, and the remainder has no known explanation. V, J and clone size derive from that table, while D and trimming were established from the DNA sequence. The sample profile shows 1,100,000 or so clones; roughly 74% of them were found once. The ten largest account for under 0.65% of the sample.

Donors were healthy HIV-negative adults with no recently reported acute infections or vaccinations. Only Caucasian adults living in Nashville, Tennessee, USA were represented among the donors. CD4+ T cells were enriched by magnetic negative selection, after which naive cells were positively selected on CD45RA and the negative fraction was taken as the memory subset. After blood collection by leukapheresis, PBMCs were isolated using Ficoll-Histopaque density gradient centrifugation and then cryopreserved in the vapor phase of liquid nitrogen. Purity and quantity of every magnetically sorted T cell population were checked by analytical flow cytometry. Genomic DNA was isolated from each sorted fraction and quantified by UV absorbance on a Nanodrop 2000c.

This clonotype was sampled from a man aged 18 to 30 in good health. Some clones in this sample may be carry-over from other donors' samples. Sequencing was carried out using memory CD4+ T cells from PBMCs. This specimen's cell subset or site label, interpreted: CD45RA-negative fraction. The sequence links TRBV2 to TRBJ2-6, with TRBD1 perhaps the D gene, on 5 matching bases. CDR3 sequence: CASSVQASGANVLTF. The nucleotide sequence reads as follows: TGTGCCAGCAGTGTACAGGCCTCTGGGGCCAACGTCCTGACTTTC.